Listed below are T cell receptor beta chains from one sample, sequenced in a study of T-cell reconstitution after alpha-beta-depleted transplantation in children. A single record per CDR3 protein comes from TCRdb applying MiXCR to the PCR reads. The top ten hold about 10% of the sample, which has some 310,000 distinct CDR3 sequences, around 20% seen once. The sequences come from PBMCs, mostly from graft donor cells, collected 180 days after TCRalphabeta/CD19-depleted stem cell transplant. These receptors all stem from a male patient younger than 18 who had a stem cell transplant for acute lymphoblastic leukemia, so the T cells may come from the graft donor. Each CDR3 is given with its conserved first and last residue. A D gene is named only where the DNA matches it firmly. Part of the rows lack a size; the others show once, few, many or a class for expanded clones.

j_call clone_size d_call v_call cdr3_nt cdr3_aa
TRBJ2-1 few - TRBV5-1 TGCGCCAGCAGCTCCCTACCAATAAGGGGATCTCATGAGCAGTTCTTC CASSSLPIRGSHEQFF
TRBJ2-2 - TRBD2 TRBV12-3/TRBV12-4 TGTGCCAGCAGACGCGATCGGGACTACTACACCGGGGAGCTGTTTTTT CASRRDRDYYTGELFF
TRBJ2-5 few - TRBV20-1 TGCAGTGCGTATCCGGGACACCTCCAAGAGACCCAGTACTTC CSAYPGHLQETQYF
TRBJ2-7 few - TRBV7-8 TGTGCCAGCAGCTTAGCGAGGTACCCGACCTACGAGCAGTACTTC CASSLARYPTYEQYF
TRBJ2-1 - - TRBV5-1 TGCGCCAGCAGCTTGGATCCTTCCGGATACAATGAGCAGTTCTTC CASSLDPSGYNEQFF
TRBJ2-7 - TRBD2 TRBV2 TGTGCCAGCAGTGTACTAGCGGGAGTTTACGAGCAGTACTTC CASSVLAGVYEQYF
TRBJ1-5 few - TRBV19 TGTGCCAGTATGCTTGGGTCTTCTCAGCCCCAGCATTTT CASMLGSSQPQHF
TRBJ2-5 - - TRBV5-1 TGCGCCAGCAGCTTGTGGGACACAGAGACCCAGTACTTC CASSLWDTETQYF
TRBJ2-2 - - TRBV20-1 TGCAGTGCTAGGTGGAGGGCCGGGGAGCTGTTTTTT CSARWRAGELFF
TRBJ2-7 - - TRBV5-6 TGTGCCAGCAGCCCGGTGGGTAACTCCGAGCAGTACTTC CASSPVGNSEQYF
TRBJ1-1 few - TRBV4-1 TGCGCCAGCAGCCAACCCAGGGGACCGAACACTGAAGCTTTCTTT CASSQPRGPNTEAFF
TRBJ2-5 few TRBD2 TRBV5-1 TGCGCCAGCAGCTTGGGCAGCGGGAGGGCCGAAGAGACCCAGTACTTC CASSLGSGRAEETQYF
TRBJ1-5 few - TRBV7-9 TGCACCCGGAGGAGGGATGATAGCAATCAGCCCCAGCATTTT CTRRRDDSNQPQHF
TRBJ2-1 - - TRBV15 TGTGCCACCAGCAGAGGACGGACCGTGCAGTTCTTC CATSRGRTVQFF
TRBJ2-3 - TRBD1 TRBV12-3/TRBV12-4 TGTGCCAGCAGTCCACACAGGGGGCGGACAGATACGCAGTATTTT CASSPHRGRTDTQYF
TRBJ2-2 - - TRBV20-1 TGCAGTGCTAGGGGCACGGACGGGGAGCTGTTTTTT CSARGTDGELFF
TRBJ2-3 few - TRBV5-1 TGCGCCAGCAGCCCGGACGGCACAGATACGCAGTATTTT CASSPDGTDTQYF
TRBJ2-6 - - TRBV12-3/TRBV12-4 TGTGCCAGCCCCCCCGGCTCTGGGGCCAACGTCCTGACTTTC CASPPGSGANVLTF
TRBJ2-7 few - TRBV27 TGTGCCAGCAGCGGGCAGGCAGGCGGCTACGAGCAGTACTTC CASSGQAGGYEQYF
TRBJ2-1 - TRBD2 TRBV13 TGTGCCAGCAGCTCCTGGGGGGGTCCTTACAATGAGCAGTTCTTC CASSSWGGPYNEQFF
TRBJ2-2 - - TRBV7-8 TGTGCCAGCAGCTACGGTACCTGGGGCACCGGGGAGCTGTTTTTT CASSYGTWGTGELFF
TRBJ1-6 few - TRBV5-1 TGCGCCAGCAGCACCTACACGAATTCACCCCTCCACTTT CASSTYTNSPLHF
TRBJ1-2 many - TRBV27 TGTGCCACCAAAACTGGGGCATATTCCAACTATGGCTACACCTTC CATKTGAYSNYGYTF
TRBJ2-1 once TRBD2 TRBV12-5 TGTGCTAGTGGTTTGGTAGGCGGGAGGATGGGCGAGCAGTTCTTC CASGLVGGRMGEQFF
TRBJ1-1 few TRBD1 TRBV3-1 TGTGCCAGCAGCCGGACGACAGGGGGCCCCACTGAAGCTTTCTTT CASSRTTGGPTEAFF
TRBJ2-1 - - TRBV19 TGTGCCAGTAGTATAGGATGGAATGAGCAGTTCTTC CASSIGWNEQFF
TRBJ2-7 - - TRBV9 TGTGCCAGCAGCAAAGCCGGGTCTCTTTCCTACGAGCAGTACTTC CASSKAGSLSYEQYF
TRBJ1-3 few TRBD1 TRBV7-2 TGTGCCAGCAGCCCCCGGGACAGCGTAAACACCATATATTTT CASSPRDSVNTIYF
TRBJ2-5 few TRBD2 TRBV4-3 TGCGCCAGCAGCCAGGGCCCCCCGGGACTAGCGGGAGAAGAGACCCAGTACTTC CASSQGPPGLAGEETQYF
TRBJ1-6 - TRBD1 TRBV14 TGTGCCAGCAGCCAACTGGACAGGGGTTCACCCCTCCACTTT CASSQLDRGSPLHF
TRBJ2-5 few TRBD2 TRBV18 TGTGCCAGCTCCGGGACTAGCGGAGGACCGGGGACCCAGTACTTC CASSGTSGGPGTQYF
TRBJ1-2 few - TRBV11-2 TGTGCCAGCAGCACCAGGGTGGGCTATGGCTACACCTTC CASSTRVGYGYTF
TRBJ2-3 many TRBD2 TRBV5-5 TGTGCCAGCAGCCGGCGGACTAGCGGAACCCGCACAGATACGCAGTATTTT CASSRRTSGTRTDTQYF
TRBJ1-5 many TRBD1 TRBV27 TGTGCCAGCAGCCGAGGGACAGGGAATCAGCCCCAGCATTTT CASSRGTGNQPQHF
TRBJ2-6 few - TRBV7-1 TGTGCCAGCAGCCCCTACCGGAGGGCAAAGCCTGACTCTGGGGCCAACGTCCTGACTTTC CASSPYRRAKPDSGANVLTF
TRBJ2-5 - TRBD2 TRBV29-1 TGCAGCGTTGAGAAAGCGGGAGGGAAAGAGACCCAGTACTTC CSVEKAGGKETQYF
TRBJ2-5 - - TRBV20-1 TGCAGTCCCGGGACAAGTAACCAAGAGACCCAGTACTTC CSPGTSNQETQYF
TRBJ1-1 few - TRBV5-1 TGCGCCAGCAGCTTGGTCTTTGGACACATGAACACTGAAGCTTTCTTT CASSLVFGHMNTEAFF
TRBJ2-1 - - TRBV21-1 TGTGCCAGCAGCAAGTTGCCCGGAGAAAGCCACAATGAGCAGTTCTTC CASSKLPGESHNEQFF
TRBJ2-4 - TRBD2 TRBV7-3 TGTGCCAGCAGCTTAACCGGGGCGGGAGTAGCCAAAAACATTCAGTACTTC CASSLTGAGVAKNIQYF
TRBJ2-7 - TRBD2 TRBV4-2 TGTGCCAGCAGCCGATGGACTAGCGGGAGTGGGGCCCTCTACGAGCAGTACTTC CASSRWTSGSGALYEQYF
TRBJ2-7 - TRBD2 TRBV5-1 TGCGCCAGCAGCTTGGTCGGGAGGGCCGGCTCCTACGAGCAGTACTTC CASSLVGRAGSYEQYF
TRBJ2-1 many - TRBV7-3 TGTGCCAGCAGCTTGTCCCGCTACAATGAGCAGTTCTTC CASSLSRYNEQFF
TRBJ1-1 - - TRBV24-1 TGTGCCACCAGTGCCATGGTAGGGGCGCAGGCTTTCTTT CATSAMVGAQAFF
TRBJ2-7 few TRBD1 TRBV20-1 TGCAGTGCTAGACCCCCGGGACAGGGCACAAACGAGCAGTACTTC CSARPPGQGTNEQYF